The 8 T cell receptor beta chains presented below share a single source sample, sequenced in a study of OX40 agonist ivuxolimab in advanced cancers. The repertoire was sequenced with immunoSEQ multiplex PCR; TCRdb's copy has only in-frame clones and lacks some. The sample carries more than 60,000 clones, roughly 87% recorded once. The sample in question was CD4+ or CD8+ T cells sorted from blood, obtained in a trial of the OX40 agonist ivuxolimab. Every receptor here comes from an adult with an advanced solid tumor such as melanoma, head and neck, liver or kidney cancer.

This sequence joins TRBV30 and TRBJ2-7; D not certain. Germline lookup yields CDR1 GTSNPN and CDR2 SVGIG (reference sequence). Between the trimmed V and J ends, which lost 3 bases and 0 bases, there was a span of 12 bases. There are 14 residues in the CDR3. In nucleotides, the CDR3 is TGTGCCTGGAGGAAGATTGGGTTCTCCTACGAGCAGTACTTC. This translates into CAWRKIGFSYEQYF.

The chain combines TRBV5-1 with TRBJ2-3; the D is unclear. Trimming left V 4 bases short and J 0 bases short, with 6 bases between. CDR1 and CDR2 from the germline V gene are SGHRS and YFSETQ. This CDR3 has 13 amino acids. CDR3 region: CASSGGSTDTQYF. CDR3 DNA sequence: TGCGCCAGCAGCGGCGGAAGCACAGATACGCAGTATTTT. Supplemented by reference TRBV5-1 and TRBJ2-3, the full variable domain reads KAGVTQTPRYLIKTRGQQVTLSCSPISGHRSVSWYQQTPGQGLQFLFEYFSETQRNKGNFPGRFSGRQFSNSRSEMNVSTLELGDSALYLCASSGGSTDTQYFGPGTRLTVL.

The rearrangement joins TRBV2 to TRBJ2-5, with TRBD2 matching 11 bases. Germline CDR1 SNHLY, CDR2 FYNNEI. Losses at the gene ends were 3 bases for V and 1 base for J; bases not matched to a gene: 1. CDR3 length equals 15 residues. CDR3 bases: TGTGCCAGCAGTGAGGGGACTAGCGGCCAAGAGACCCAGTACTTC. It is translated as CASSEGTSGQETQYF.

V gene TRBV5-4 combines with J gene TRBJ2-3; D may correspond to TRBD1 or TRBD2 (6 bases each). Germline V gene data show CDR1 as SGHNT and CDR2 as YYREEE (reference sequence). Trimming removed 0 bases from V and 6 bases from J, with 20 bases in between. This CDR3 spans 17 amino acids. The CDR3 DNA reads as TGTGCCAGCAGCTTGGTGAGGGGGGACACTGGCGGCGATACGCAGTATTTT. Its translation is CASSLVRGDTGGDTQYF.

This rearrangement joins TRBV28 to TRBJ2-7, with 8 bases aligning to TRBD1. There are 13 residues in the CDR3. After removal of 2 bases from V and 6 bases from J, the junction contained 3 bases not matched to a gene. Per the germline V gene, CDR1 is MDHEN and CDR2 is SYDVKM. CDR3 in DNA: TGTGCCAGCAGTTTACCAACAGGGGGCGAGCAGTACTTC. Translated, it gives CASSLPTGGEQYF.

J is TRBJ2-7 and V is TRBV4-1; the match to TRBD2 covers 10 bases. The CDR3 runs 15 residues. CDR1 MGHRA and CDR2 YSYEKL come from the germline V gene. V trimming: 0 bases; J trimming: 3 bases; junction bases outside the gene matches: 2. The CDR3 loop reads CASSQELAGIYEQYF. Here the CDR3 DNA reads TGCGCCAGCAGCCAAGAACTAGCGGGAATCTACGAGCAGTACTTC.

The CDR3 here is CASSSDRFLQETQYF. CDR3 DNA sequence: TGTGCCAGCAGTTCGGATCGATTTCTCCAAGAGACCCAGTACTTC. This chain joins TRBV6-1 and TRBJ2-5; D call uncertain. V lost 5 bases and J 1 base, leaving 14 bases between the germline ends. CDR3 size: 15 residues. Germline V gene lookup returns CDR1 MNHNS and CDR2 SASEGT.

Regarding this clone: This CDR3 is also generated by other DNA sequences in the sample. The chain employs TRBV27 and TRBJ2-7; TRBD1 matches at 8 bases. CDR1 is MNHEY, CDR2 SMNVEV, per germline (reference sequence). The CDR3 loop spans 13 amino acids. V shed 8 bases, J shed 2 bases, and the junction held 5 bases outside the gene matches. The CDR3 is CASRRTGTYEQYF. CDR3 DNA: TGTGCCAGCCGTCGGACAGGGACCTACGAGCAGTACTTC.